The 19 T cell receptor beta chains listed next were all sequenced from one sample in a study of shared clonotypes between healthy human individuals. Produced via immunoSEQ multiplex PCR; TCRdb's table is partial and in-frame only. Counted here are approximately 940,000 clones, over 60% occurring once; the ten biggest clones make up around 1.5%. The sequenced sample was memory CD4+ T cells sorted from blood. Subset in this sample: CD45RA-negative fraction. The origin of the receptors is a man younger than 35 in good health.

As regards this clone: This same CDR3 is encoded by further DNA sequences in the sample. CDR3 in DNA: TGCGCCAGCAGCCGGGACAGCTATGGCTACACCTTC. This encodes CASSRDSYGYTF. The genes are TRBV5-1 and TRBJ1-2; the match to TRBD1 covers 7 bases. Unmatched junction bases numbered 1, after V lost 4 bases and J lost 4 bases. Germline V gene lookup returns CDR1 SGHRS and CDR2 YFSETQ. The CDR3 has 12 residues.

This clone was detected only a few times. The chain uses TRBV29-1 and TRBJ1-3, with D possibly matching TRBD1 (6 bases). The CDR3 has 15 amino acids. The ends were cut back, 0 bases at V and 1 base at J, with 10 bases in the middle. The V gene's germline CDR1 is SQVTM and CDR2 ANQGSEA. DNA of the CDR3: TGCAGCGTTGAAGATTTGGGGGCTTCTGGAAACACCATATATTTT. It is translated as CSVEDLGASGNTIYF.

Many counts were recorded for this clone. The chain uses TRBV4-1 and TRBJ2-2; the D is unclear. Between the trimmed V and J ends, which lost 4 bases and 0 bases, there was a span of 15 bases. Germline CDR1 and CDR2: MGHRA and YSYEKL. The CDR3 length is 17 residues. CDR3 nucleotides: TGCGCCAGCAGCCTCCGAGTGGTAGGGCCGAACACCGGGGAGCTGTTTTTT. Translated, it gives CASSLRVVGPNTGELFF.

In its sample, this clone was seen a few times. The chain is built from TRBV7-9 and TRBJ2-3; D gene uncertain. Trimming stripped 5 bases from V and 5 bases from J, with 8 bases between. Germline CDR1 is SEHNR and CDR2 is FQNEAQ (reference sequence). This CDR3 comprises 12 residues. The CDR3 region has the DNA TGTGCCAGCAGCCGTCCGGGAGATACGCAGTATTTT. This gives the protein CASSRPGDTQYF.

The chain carries TRBV2 and TRBJ2-2, with 7 nucleotides matching TRBD2. The CDR3 is 15 residues long. From germline, CDR1 is SNHLY and CDR2 FYNNEI. V gave up 4 bases and J gave up 1 base; unmatched junction bases: 3. CDR3: CASSVRGGNTGELFF. CDR3 nucleotides: TGTGCCAGCAGTGTTCGCGGGGGGAACACCGGGGAGCTGTTTTTT.

The chain joins TRBV9 to TRBJ2-3; tentative D call: TRBD1 (6 bases). Germline CDR1 and CDR2: SGDLS and YYNGEE. The germline V and J ends were trimmed by 0 bases and 3 bases, with 11 bases remaining between them. This CDR3 is 15 amino acids long. The DNA for the CDR3 is TGTGCCAGCAGCGTAGAGTGGGGGCCTACAGATACGCAGTATTTT. This translates into CASSVEWGPTDTQYF.

The genes are TRBV2 and TRBJ1-1, with TRBD1 matching over 7 bases. This CDR3 contains 14 residues. After removal of 4 bases from V and 5 bases from J, the junction contained 7 bases not matched to a gene. Looked up from germline, CDR1 is SNHLY and CDR2 is FYNNEI. The CDR3: CASSVRGGLTEAFF. The CDR3, as DNA: TGTGCCAGCAGTGTCAGGGGGGGCCTTACTGAAGCTTTCTTT.

V is TRBV9 and J is TRBJ2-1, with TRBD2 matching 8 bases. The V gene end was trimmed by 3 bases and the J gene end by 15 bases; junction bases not matched to a gene: 11. The length of the CDR3 is 13 residues. Germline CDR1 is SGDLS and CDR2 is YYNGEE. The CDR3 nucleotides are TGTGCCAGCAGCGCCGTTCTGAGCGGGAGTCTGTTCTTC. This codes for CASSAVLSGSLFF.

Here the CDR3 DNA reads TGTGCCAGCAGCTTAGCCGGGAGGGCGGTAGATACGCAGTATTTT. It translates to CASSLAGRAVDTQYF. The chain employs TRBV11-2 and TRBJ2-3, with TRBD2 matching 8 bases. There are 15 residues in the CDR3. V dropped 1 base and J dropped 5; count of bases not matched to a gene: 5. From germline, CDR1 is SGHAT and CDR2 FQNNGV.

To note about this clone: Other DNA sequences of this sample code for an identical CDR3. This chain joins TRBV19 and TRBJ2-7; 7 bases fit TRBD1. The CDR3 is 13 amino acids. The V segment lost 4 bases and the J segment 2 bases; nucleotides outside the gene matches: 2. Germline V gene data show CDR1 as LNHDA and CDR2 as SQIVND (reference sequence). CDR3 DNA: TGTGCCAGTAGTACGACAGGGACCTACGAGCAGTACTTC. This codes for CASSTTGTYEQYF.

The chain combines TRBV11-2 with TRBJ2-1; a possible D gene is TRBD2 (7 bases). The CDR3 has 16 residues. Between the trimmed V and J ends, which lost 4 bases and 7 bases, there was a span of 20 bases. The germline V gene encodes CDR1 SGHAT and CDR2 FQNNGV. CDR3: CASSSLGGGQGNEQFF. The CDR3 DNA is TGTGCCAGCAGCTCCCTTGGGGGGGGCCAGGGGAATGAGCAGTTCTTC.

The chain employs TRBV7-2 and TRBJ2-5, with 7 bases identical to TRBD2. Germline V lookup: CDR1 SGHTA, CDR2 FQGNSA. Unmatched junction bases numbered 6, after V lost 3 bases and J lost 5 bases. This CDR3 is built from 14 residues. DNA for the CDR3: TGTGCCAGCAGCTTGTCAGCGGGGCCGGAGACCCAGTACTTC. This translates into CASSLSAGPETQYF.

This rearrangement joins TRBV18 to TRBJ2-2; 9 nucleotides match TRBD2. Germline V gene lookup returns CDR1 KGHSH and CDR2 LQKENI. The CDR3 runs 15 residues. The V segment lost 3 bases and the J segment 7 bases; nucleotides outside the gene matches: 6. The CDR3 sequence: CASSPRTSDGGELFF. DNA for the CDR3: TGTGCCAGCTCACCCCGGACTAGCGACGGCGGGGAGCTGTTTTTT.

This clone was counted between two and nine times. The chain joins TRBV6-5 to TRBJ1-1; D remains ambiguous. The germline V gene has CDR1 MNHEY and CDR2 SVGAGI. The CDR3 totals 12 residues. V gave up 7 bases and J gave up 7 bases, with 13 bases separating them. CDR3 amino acids: CASTARSSEAFF. Written as DNA, the CDR3 is TGTGCCAGCACCGCGCGTAGTAGTGAAGCTTTCTTT.

A word on this clone: Other DNA sequences in the same sample also yield this CDR3. The rearrangement uses TRBV7-2 and TRBJ2-5, with D possibly being TRBD2 (6 bases). V was clipped by 3 bases and J by 2 bases, with 13 bases between them. This CDR3 comprises 15 residues. From germline, CDR1 is SGHTA and CDR2 FQGNSA. CDR3 DNA sequence: TGTGCCAGCAGCTTCAGCGGGCGGATTCAAGAGACCCAGTACTTC. It translates to CASSFSGRIQETQYF.

V and J are TRBV30 and TRBJ1-2; tentatively, D is TRBD1 (6 bases). V was trimmed by 0 bases and J by 2 bases, leaving 16 bases between them. CDR1 and CDR2 (germline): GTSNPN, SVGIG (reference sequence). The CDR3 consists of 16 residues. CDR3 sequence: CAWSVQSGGANYGYTF. The CDR3 DNA sequence: TGTGCCTGGAGTGTACAATCTGGGGGCGCGAACTATGGCTACACCTTC.

The V gene is TRBV6-5, the J gene TRBJ2-2; D is tentatively TRBD1 or TRBD2 (5 bases each). The CDR3 consists of 11 residues. Trimming left V 6 bases short and J 12 bases short, with 11 bases between. CDR1 and CDR2 (germline): MNHEY, SVGAGI. DNA for the CDR3: TGTGCCAGCAGAGACGGGGCGAAGCTGTTTTTT. Translating gives CASRDGAKLFF.

The genes are TRBV15 and TRBJ1-5, with no clear D. Germline V gene sequence: CDR1 LNHNV, CDR2 YYDKDF (reference sequence). Trimming took off 0 bases at V and 6 bases at J, with 15 bases between the two ends. The CDR3 extends over 16 amino acids. The CDR3 loop is CATSRERLPVSQPQHF. CDR3 sequence (DNA): TGTGCCACCAGCAGAGAGCGTCTACCGGTTAGTCAGCCCCAGCATTTT.

This chain joins TRBV29-1 and TRBJ1-5; 8 positions agree with TRBD1. V was clipped by 6 bases and J by 3 bases; unmatched bases: 7. Germline CDR1 reads SQVTM; CDR2 reads ANQGSEA. The CDR3 covers 14 residues. CDR3 nucleotide sequence: TGCAGCGTCCGACAGGGGTCGAACAATCAGCCCCAGCATTTT. Encoded protein: CSVRQGSNNQPQHF.